This T cell receptor (beta chain) was sequenced in a study of blood T cell repertoires in COVID-19. Across the whole study: Samples representing acute and convalescent COVID-19 were sourced from the United States, Italy and Spain. T cells, B-cell-depleted T cells, or PBMCs supplied cDNA or gDNA.

Data came from immunoSEQ multiplex PCR; TCRdb stores just in-frame clones and leaves some out. The repertoire holds 180,000 or so clones, with roughly 84% as singletons. Trimming pared 4 bases from V and 0 bases from J, leaving 14 bases between. The CDR3 contains 16 residues. Germline values: CDR1 SGHAT, CDR2 FQNNGV. This TCR came from a woman older than 75 with acute or convalescent COVID-19. The chain uses TRBV11-2 and TRBJ2-3, with a tentative D call TRBD2 (5 bases). The sequenced material came from peripheral blood. Here the CDR3 DNA reads TGTGCCAGCAGCTCCAGAGCGGCCACTAGCACAGATACGCAGTATTTT. This gives the protein CASSSRAATSTDTQYF. Together with reference TRBV11-2 and TRBJ2-3, the CDR3 gives the full variable domain: EAGVAQSPRYKIIEKRQSVAFWCNPISGHATLYWYQQILGQGPKLLIQFQNNGVVDDSQLPKDRFSAERLKGVDSTLKIQPAKLEDSAVYLCASSSRAATSTDTQYFGPGTRLTVL.